The 9 T cell receptor beta chains reported below all come from one sample, sequenced in a study of radiotherapy plus CTLA-4 blockade in lung cancer. The repertoire was sequenced with immunoSEQ multiplex PCR; TCRdb's copy has only in-frame clones and lacks some. The top ten clones hold approximately 3.5% of a sample with 20,000 to 25,000 clones, 73% of them seen once. Sequenced material: peripheral blood, taken from a patient treated with radiotherapy plus ipilimumab. These receptors came from a human donor with non-small cell lung cancer who had stable disease on radiotherapy plus ipilimumab.

This clone was seen more than once but under ten times. This chain links TRBV5-1 with TRBJ2-4; D gene ambiguous. Trimming left V 7 bases short and J 0 bases short, with 11 bases between. Germline V lookup: CDR1 SGHRS, CDR2 YFSETQ. This CDR3 is 14 amino acids long. In nucleotides, the CDR3 is TGCGCCAGCTCGGACCACCTAGCCAAAAACATTCAGTACTTC. Amino acid sequence: CASSDHLAKNIQYF.

This chain connects TRBV29-1 to TRBJ2-7, with 11 bases matching TRBD2. J lost 0 bases, V lost 3 bases, and 4 bases had no gene match. CDR1 is SQVTM, CDR2 ANQGSEA, per germline. The CDR3 extends over 15 amino acids. The CDR3 bases are TGCAGCGTTGAGGTGACTAGCGGGATCTCCTACGAGCAGTACTTC. Translating it yields CSVEVTSGISYEQYF.

This clone appeared a single time. The J gene is TRBJ1-4, the V gene TRBV2; D is uncertain. Trimming removed 7 bases at V and 0 bases at J, with 9 bases between. CDR3 size: 14 residues. CDR1 and CDR2 from the germline V gene are SNHLY and FYNNEI. The CDR3 nucleotides read TGTGCCAGCACCAGGACGGCAACTAATGAAAAACTGTTTTTT. Residues: CASTRTATNEKLFF.

This clone was observed a handful of times. The rearrangement uses TRBV18 and TRBJ2-7; 10 positions match TRBD1. Germline V gives CDR1 KGHSH, CDR2 LQKENI. V gave up 4 bases and J gave up 2 bases; unmatched junction bases: 20. The CDR3 spans 20 residues. The CDR3 is CASSHLPGTGVQSLTYEQYF. The CDR3 DNA reads as TGTGCCAGCTCACACTTGCCCGGGACAGGGGTACAATCCCTAACCTACGAGCAGTACTTC.

This clone was found once. This chain links TRBV7-2 with TRBJ2-1, with 9 bases identical to TRBD2. This CDR3 contains 13 residues. CDR1 is SGHTA, CDR2 FQGNSA, per germline. Trimming removed 9 bases from V and 9 bases from J; junction bases left unmatched: 9. In DNA form, the CDR3 reads TGTGCCAGTCGAGCGGGAGGTTTAGGTGAGCAGTTCTTC. It translates to CASRAGGLGEQFF. Looking up the rest from reference TRBV7-2 and TRBJ2-1 gives the full variable domain: GAGVSQSPSNKVTEKGKDVELRCDPISGHTALYWYRQSLGQGLEFLIYFQGNSAPDKSGLPSDRFSAERTGGSVSTLTIQRTQQEDSAVYLCASRAGGLGEQFFGPGTRLTVL.

The chain uses TRBV19 and TRBJ2-1; 8 positions match TRBD1. V was pared by 7 bases and J by 9 bases, with 8 bases of the junction left unmatched. The CDR3 contains 13 residues. Germline V CDR1 and CDR2: LNHDA, SQIVND (reference sequence). The CDR3 here is CASKSPGGREQFF. In nucleotides, the CDR3 is TGTGCCAGTAAATCACCAGGGGGCCGTGAGCAGTTCTTC.

The rearrangement joins TRBV30 to TRBJ1-4; D remains ambiguous. Trimming took 2 bases from V and 2 from J, leaving 12 bases between them. The length of the CDR3 is 15 residues. Germline V lookup: CDR1 GTSNPN, CDR2 SVGIG (reference sequence). The chain's CDR3 is CAWSKTGITNEKLFF. The DNA for the CDR3 is TGTGCCTGGAGTAAAACGGGAATTACTAATGAAAAACTGTTTTTT.

The sample holds a few counts of this clone. This rearrangement joins TRBV4-3 to TRBJ2-7; 7 nucleotides line up with TRBD2. The ends lost 0 bases at V and 5 bases at J; junction bases unmatched: 10. The length of the CDR3 is 16 residues. CDR1 and CDR2 (germline): LGHNA, YSLEER. CDR3 protein: CASSQEGEGPRNEQYF. DNA of the CDR3: TGCGCCAGCAGCCAAGAGGGGGAGGGCCCTCGGAACGAGCAGTACTTC.

The chain carries TRBV6-5 and TRBJ2-1, with 8 bases lining up with TRBD1. The trim removed 8 bases at V and 4 bases at J, leaving 10 bases unmatched. The length of the CDR3 is 15 residues. Germline V gene sequence: CDR1 MNHEY, CDR2 SVGAGI. CDR3 amino acids: CASGRSGQGYNEQFF. The DNA of the CDR3 is TGTGCCAGCGGAAGGAGCGGACAGGGATACAATGAGCAGTTCTTC.